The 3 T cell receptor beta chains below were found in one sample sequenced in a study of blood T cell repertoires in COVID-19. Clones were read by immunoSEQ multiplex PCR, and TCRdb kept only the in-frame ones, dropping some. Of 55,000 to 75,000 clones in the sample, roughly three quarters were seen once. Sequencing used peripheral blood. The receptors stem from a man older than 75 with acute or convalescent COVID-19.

CDR3 protein: CAWKREGGPSSYEQYF. DNA for the CDR3: TGTGCCTGGAAGAGGGAGGGGGGGCCGAGCTCCTACGAGCAGTACTTC. The chain employs TRBV30 and TRBJ2-7; TRBD2 might be the D (7 bases). The length of the CDR3 is 16 residues. From germline, CDR1 is GTSNPN and CDR2 SVGIG (reference sequence). V was trimmed by 4 bases and J by 0 bases, leaving 19 bases between them.

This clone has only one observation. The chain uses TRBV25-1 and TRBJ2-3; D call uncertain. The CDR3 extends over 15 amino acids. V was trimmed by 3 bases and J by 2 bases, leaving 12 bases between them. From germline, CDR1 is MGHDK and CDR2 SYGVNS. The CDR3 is CASSEVVLDTDTQYF. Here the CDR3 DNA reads TGTGCCAGCAGTGAGGTAGTCCTAGACACAGATACGCAGTATTTT.

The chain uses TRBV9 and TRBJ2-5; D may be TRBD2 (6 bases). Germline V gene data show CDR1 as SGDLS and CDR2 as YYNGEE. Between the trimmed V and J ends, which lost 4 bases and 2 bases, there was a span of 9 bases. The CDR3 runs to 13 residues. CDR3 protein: CASSIGTQETQYF. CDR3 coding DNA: TGTGCCAGCAGCATTGGGACTCAAGAGACCCAGTACTTC.